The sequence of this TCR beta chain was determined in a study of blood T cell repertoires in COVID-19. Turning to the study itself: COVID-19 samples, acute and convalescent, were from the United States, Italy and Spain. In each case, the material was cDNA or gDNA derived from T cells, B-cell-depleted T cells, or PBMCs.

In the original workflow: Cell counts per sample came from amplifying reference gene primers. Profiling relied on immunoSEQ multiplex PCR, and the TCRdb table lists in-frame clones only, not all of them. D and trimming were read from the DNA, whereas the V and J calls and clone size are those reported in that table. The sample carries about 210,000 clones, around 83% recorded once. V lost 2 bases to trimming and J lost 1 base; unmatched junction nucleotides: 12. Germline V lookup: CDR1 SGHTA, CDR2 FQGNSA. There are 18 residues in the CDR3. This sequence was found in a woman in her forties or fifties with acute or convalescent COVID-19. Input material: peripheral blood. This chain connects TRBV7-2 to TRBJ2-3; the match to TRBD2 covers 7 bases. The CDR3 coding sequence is TGTGCCAGCAGCTTAAATGCCATCGGGAGGTCAGGCACAGATACGCAGTATTTT. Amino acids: CASSLNAIGRSGTDTQYF.